The T cell receptor beta chain under discussion was sequenced for a study of blood T cell repertoires in COVID-19. Study-wide background: The cDNA or gDNA used as material had been derived from T cells, B-cell-depleted T cells, or PBMCs.

CDR1 is SGHTA and CDR2 is FQGNSA in the germline V gene. The CDR3 consists of 13 residues. The V segment lost 0 bases and the J segment 5 bases; nucleotides outside the gene matches: 1. As processed by the authors: Reference gene primers were amplified, and this amplification served to estimate nucleated cell counts. The protocol was immunoSEQ multiplex PCR, while the TCRdb copy is restricted to in-frame clones and leaves out a portion. The V and J calls and clone size are taken from that table; D and trimming were inferred from the DNA. The sample holds about 46,000 clones, 85% to 90% seen once. The chain couples TRBV7-2 to TRBJ2-7; TRBD2 matches at 7 bases. The source of this sequence is a man aged 45-65 years with active COVID-19. The sequencing sample was made of peripheral blood. The CDR3 nucleotides are TGTGCCAGCAGCTTAGCCCGGGAGGACGAGCAGTACTTC. It specifies CASSLAREDEQYF.